This T cell receptor (beta chain) appears in the sequencing data of a study of CD8+ T cells in alopecia areata. As regards this clone: Its antigen remains unidentified.

V lost 3 bases, J lost 0 bases, and 3 bases stayed unmatched. CDR1 is LNHDA, CDR2 SQIVND, per germline (reference sequence). This CDR3 comprises 15 residues. Treatment specified: oral pan-JAK inhibitor, 5-10 mg twice daily. Study-level findings and limits: Scalp sequencing captures resident alphabeta T cells of normal skin too.

After isolation, RNA underwent reverse transcription to generate cDNA as the sequencing template. Using immunoSEQ multiplex PCR, the repertoire was profiled, and TCRdb retains in-frame clones only, with some absent. The data contain 90,000 to 120,000 clones, about four fifths of them seen just once; the ten biggest clones take up 20% to 25%. The chain recombines TRBV19 with TRBJ1-1, with 8 bases matching TRBD1. Sequencing used CD8+ T cells sorted from blood, obtained at week 24, from a patient treated with tofacitinib. This receptor was identified in a human donor with alopecia areata. The chain's CDR3 is CASSIGTGLNTEAFF. In DNA, the CDR3 is TGTGCCAGTAGTATCGGGACAGGCCTGAACACTGAAGCTTTCTTT.